This TCR beta chain was profiled in a study of T-cell reconstitution after alpha-beta-depleted transplantation in children. Findings of the study overall: Surviving thymic progenitors and recipient T cells were the source of high TCRbeta diversity at day 60 in some patients. T-cell counts and diversity at one year following transplant were attributed mainly to newly produced T cells.

This clonotype was seen at least ten times. Its specificity is not known. As it was prepared, the TCRbeta library received unique molecular identifiers. TCRdb re-analysed the PCR reads in MiXCR, keeping a single row per CDR3 protein. The sample has hundreds of thousands of distinct CDR3 sequences, approximately 14% seen once; the top ten hold approximately 0.8%. The CDR3 is made up of 12 amino acids. V was pared by 7 bases and J by 3 bases, with 7 bases between. Germline assignment: CDR1 MDHEN and CDR2 SYDVKM. This chain links TRBV28 with TRBJ1-5, with D unclear. Sequencing used PBMCs, obtained before TCRalphabeta/CD19-depleted stem cell transplant. The sequence was obtained from a girl aged 2-15 years with congenital amegakaryocytic thrombocytopenia, due to receive a stem cell transplant. CDR3 coding DNA: TGTGCCAGCACAGAGTTCAATCAGCCCCAGCATTTT. As protein: CASTEFNQPQHF.